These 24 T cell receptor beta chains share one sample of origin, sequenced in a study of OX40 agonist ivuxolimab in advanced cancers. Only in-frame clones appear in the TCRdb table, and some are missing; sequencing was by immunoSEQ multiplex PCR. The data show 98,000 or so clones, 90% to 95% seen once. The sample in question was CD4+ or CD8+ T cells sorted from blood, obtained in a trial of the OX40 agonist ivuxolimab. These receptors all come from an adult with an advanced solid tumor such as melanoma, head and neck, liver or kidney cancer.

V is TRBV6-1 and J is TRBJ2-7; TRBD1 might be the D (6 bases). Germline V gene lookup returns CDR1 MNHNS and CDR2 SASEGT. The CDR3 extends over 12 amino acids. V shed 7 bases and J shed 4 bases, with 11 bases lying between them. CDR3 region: CASTGEIYEQYF. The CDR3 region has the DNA TGTGCCAGCACAGGGGAGATTTACGAGCAGTACTTC.

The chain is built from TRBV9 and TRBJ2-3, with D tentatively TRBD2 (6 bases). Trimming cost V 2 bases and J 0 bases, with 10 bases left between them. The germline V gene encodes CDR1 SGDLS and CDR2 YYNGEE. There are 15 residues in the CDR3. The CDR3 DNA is TGTGCCAGCAGCGTTCGGGGGACTAGCACAGATACGCAGTATTTT. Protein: CASSVRGTSTDTQYF.

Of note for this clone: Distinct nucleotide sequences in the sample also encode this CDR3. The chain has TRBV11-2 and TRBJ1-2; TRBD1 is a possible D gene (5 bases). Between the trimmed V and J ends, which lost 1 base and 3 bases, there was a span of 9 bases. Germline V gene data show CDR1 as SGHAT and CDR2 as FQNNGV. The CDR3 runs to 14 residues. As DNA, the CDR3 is TGTGCCAGCAGCTTAGGGCAGGGCCACTATGGCTACACCTTC. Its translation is CASSLGQGHYGYTF.

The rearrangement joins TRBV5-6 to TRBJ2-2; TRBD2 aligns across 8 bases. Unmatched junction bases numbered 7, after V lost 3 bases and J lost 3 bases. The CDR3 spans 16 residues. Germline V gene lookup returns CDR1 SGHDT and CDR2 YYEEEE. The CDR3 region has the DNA TGTGCCAGCAGCTCTTATAGCGGGAAGGACACCGGGGAGCTGTTTTTT. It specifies CASSSYSGKDTGELFF. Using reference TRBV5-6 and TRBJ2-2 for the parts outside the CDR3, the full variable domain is DAGVTQSPTHLIKTRGQQVTLRCSPKSGHDTVSWYQQALGQGPQFIFQYYEEEERQRGNFPDRFSGHQFPNYSSELNVNALLLGDSALYLCASSSYSGKDTGELFFGEGSRLTVL.

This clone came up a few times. The CDR3 nucleotides read TGTGCCAGTACTCGGGGAGGCTCTGGAAACACCATATATTTT. Its translation: CASTRGGSGNTIYF. This sequence joins TRBV19 and TRBJ1-3, with D unclear. CDR3 length: 14 residues. Trimming took off 7 bases at V and 0 bases at J, with 10 bases between the two ends. Germline V gene data show CDR1 as LNHDA and CDR2 as SQIVND (reference sequence).

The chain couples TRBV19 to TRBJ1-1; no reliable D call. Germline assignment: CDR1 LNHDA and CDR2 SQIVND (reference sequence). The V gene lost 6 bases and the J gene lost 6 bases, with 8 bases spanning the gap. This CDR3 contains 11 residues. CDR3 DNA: TGTGCCAGTAGGGAATCGTCTGAAGCTTTCTTT. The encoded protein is CASRESSEAFF.

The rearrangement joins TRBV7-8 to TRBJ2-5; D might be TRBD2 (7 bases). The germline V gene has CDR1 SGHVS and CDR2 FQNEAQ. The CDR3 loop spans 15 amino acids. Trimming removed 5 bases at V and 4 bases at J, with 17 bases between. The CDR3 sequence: CASSRGLGGGETQYF. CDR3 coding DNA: TGTGCCAGCAGCCGAGGACTAGGGGGTGGAGAGACCCAGTACTTC.

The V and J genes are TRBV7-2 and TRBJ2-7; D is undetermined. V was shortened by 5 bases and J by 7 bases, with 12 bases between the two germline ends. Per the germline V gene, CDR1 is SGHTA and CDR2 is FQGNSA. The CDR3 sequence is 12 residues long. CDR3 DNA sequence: TGTGCCAGCAGCCGCCCCGTAGGTGAGCAGTACTTC. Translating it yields CASSRPVGEQYF.

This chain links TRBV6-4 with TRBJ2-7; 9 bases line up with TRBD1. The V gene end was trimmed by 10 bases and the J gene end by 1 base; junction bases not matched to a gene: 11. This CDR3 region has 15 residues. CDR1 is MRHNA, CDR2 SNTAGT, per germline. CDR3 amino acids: CATLDRDRASYEQYF. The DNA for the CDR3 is TGTGCCACCTTGGATCGGGACAGGGCGTCCTACGAGCAGTACTTC.

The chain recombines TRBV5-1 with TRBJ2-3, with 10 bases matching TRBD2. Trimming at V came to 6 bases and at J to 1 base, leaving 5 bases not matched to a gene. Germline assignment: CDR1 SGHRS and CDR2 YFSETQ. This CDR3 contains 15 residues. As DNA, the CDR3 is TGCGCCAGCACGGCTAGCGGGAGTGGCACAGATACGCAGTATTTT. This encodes CASTASGSGTDTQYF.

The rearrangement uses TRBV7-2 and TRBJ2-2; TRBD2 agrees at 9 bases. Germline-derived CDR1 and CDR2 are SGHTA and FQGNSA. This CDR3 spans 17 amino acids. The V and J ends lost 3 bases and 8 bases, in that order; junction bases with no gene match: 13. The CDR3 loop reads CASSLTTSGTVIGELFF. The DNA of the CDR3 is TGTGCCAGCAGCTTGACGACTAGCGGAACTGTGATAGGGGAGCTGTTTTTT. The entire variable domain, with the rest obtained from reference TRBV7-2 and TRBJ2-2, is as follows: GAGVSQSPSNKVTEKGKDVELRCDPISGHTALYWYRQSLGQGLEFLIYFQGNSAPDKSGLPSDRFSAERTGGSVSTLTIQRTQQEDSAVYLCASSLTTSGTVIGELFFGEGSRLTVL.

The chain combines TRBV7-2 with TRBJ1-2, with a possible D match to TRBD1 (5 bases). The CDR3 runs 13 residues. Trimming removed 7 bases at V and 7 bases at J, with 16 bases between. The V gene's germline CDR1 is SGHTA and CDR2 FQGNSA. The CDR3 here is CASKSGGTSGYTF. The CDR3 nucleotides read TGTGCCAGCAAGTCGGGGGGAACGAGTGGCTACACCTTC. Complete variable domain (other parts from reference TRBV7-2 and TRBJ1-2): GAGVSQSPSNKVTEKGKDVELRCDPISGHTALYWYRQSLGQGLEFLIYFQGNSAPDKSGLPSDRFSAERTGGSVSTLTIQRTQQEDSAVYLCASKSGGTSGYTFGSGTRLTVV.

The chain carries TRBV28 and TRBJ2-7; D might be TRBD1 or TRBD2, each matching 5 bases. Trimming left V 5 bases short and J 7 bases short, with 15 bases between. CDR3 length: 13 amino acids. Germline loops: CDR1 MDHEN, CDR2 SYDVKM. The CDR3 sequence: CASSLGGRTEQYF. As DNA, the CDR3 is TGTGCCAGCAGTCTTGGGGGACGGACTGAGCAGTACTTC.

The CDR3 nucleotides read TGTGCCAGCAGTTACGGAACAGGCACAGATACGCAGTATTTT. This encodes CASSYGTGTDTQYF. This rearrangement joins TRBV6-6 to TRBJ2-3, with D uncertain. V lost 2 bases to trimming and J lost 1 base, with 7 bases between them. The germline V gene encodes CDR1 MNHNY and CDR2 SVGAGI (reference sequence). CDR3 length: 14 amino acids.

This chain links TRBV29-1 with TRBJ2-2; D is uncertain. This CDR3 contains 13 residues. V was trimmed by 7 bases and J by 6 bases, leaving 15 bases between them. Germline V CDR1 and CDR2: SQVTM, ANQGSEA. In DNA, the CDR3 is TGCAGCGCACAACTTGGACCCTCCGGGGAGCTGTTTTTT. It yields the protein CSAQLGPSGELFF.

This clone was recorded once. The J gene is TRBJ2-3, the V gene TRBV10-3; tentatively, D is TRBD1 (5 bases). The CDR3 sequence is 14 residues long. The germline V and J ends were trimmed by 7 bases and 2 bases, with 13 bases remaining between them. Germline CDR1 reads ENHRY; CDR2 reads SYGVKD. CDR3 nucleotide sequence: TGTGCCATCAAAATCGACAGCTTCACAGATACGCAGTATTTT. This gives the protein CAIKIDSFTDTQYF.

CDR3 residues: CASSGGGQETQYF. The CDR3 nucleotides read TGTGCCAGCAGCGGGGGGGGCCAAGAGACCCAGTACTTC. The chain uses TRBV7-2 and TRBJ2-5, with TRBD2 identical over 7 bases. Germline V lookup: CDR1 SGHTA, CDR2 FQGNSA. CDR3 length equals 13 residues. J lost 1 base, V lost 5 bases, and 1 base had no gene match.

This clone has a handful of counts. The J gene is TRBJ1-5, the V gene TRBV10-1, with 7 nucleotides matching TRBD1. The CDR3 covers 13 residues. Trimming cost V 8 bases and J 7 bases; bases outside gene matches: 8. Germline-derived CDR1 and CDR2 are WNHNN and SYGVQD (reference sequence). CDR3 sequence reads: CASSELRGQPQHF. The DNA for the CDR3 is TGCGCCAGCTCCGAGCTCAGGGGGCAGCCCCAGCATTTT.

CDR3 DNA: TGTGCCAGCAGCCCGACTAGCCCGTATCCCGGGGAGCTGTTTTTT. It is translated as CASSPTSPYPGELFF. The chain is built from TRBV7-9 and TRBJ2-2; 7 nucleotides agree with TRBD2. From germline, CDR1 is SEHNR and CDR2 FQNEAQ (reference sequence). Trimming at V came to 5 bases and at J to 6 bases, leaving 9 bases not matched to a gene. CDR3 length equals 15 residues.

The CDR3 region is CAGEGVGELFF. The DNA of the CDR3 is TGTGCCGGGGAGGGGGTCGGGGAGCTGTTTTTT. The chain couples TRBV6-1 to TRBJ2-2; a weak D match, TRBD2 (7 bases). V lost 11 bases and J lost 7, with 11 bases in between. From germline, CDR1 is MNHNS and CDR2 SASEGT. The CDR3 covers 11 residues.

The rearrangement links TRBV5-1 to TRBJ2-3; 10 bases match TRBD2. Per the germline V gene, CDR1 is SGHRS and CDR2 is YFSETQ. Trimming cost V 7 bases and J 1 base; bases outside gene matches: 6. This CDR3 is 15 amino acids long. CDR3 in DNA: TGCGCCAGCGCCCCCGGGACTAGCGGCACAGATACGCAGTATTTT. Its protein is CASAPGTSGTDTQYF.

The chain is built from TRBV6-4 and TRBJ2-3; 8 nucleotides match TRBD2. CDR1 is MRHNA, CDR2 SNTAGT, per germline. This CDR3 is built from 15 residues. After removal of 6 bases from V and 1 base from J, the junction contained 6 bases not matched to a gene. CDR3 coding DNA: TGTGCCAGCAGCCTAGCGGGTGGCGGCACAGATACGCAGTATTTT. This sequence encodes CASSLAGGGTDTQYF.

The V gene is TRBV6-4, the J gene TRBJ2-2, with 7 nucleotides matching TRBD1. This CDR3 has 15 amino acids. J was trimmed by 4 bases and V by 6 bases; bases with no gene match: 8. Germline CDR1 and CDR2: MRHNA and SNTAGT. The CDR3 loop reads CASRESTGCTGELFF. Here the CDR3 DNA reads TGTGCCAGCAGAGAATCGACAGGGTGCACCGGGGAGCTGTTTTTT.

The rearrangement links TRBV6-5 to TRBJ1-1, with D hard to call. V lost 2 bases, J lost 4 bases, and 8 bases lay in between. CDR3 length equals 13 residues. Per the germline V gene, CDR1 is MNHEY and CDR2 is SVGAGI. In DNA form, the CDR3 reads TGTGCCAGCAGTTACGGGTCGATCACTGAAGCTTTCTTT. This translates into CASSYGSITEAFF.